The sequence of this T cell receptor beta chain was determined in a study of shared clonotypes between healthy human individuals. On the study more broadly: For every donor, three CD4 naive, three CD4 memory, two CD8 naive and one CD8 memory plates were used.

Naive CD8 populations comprised CD45RO-negative cells positively selected for CCR7, excluding terminally differentiated effector memory CD45RA+ cells. Germline CDR1 reads SEHNR; CDR2 reads FQNEAQ (reference sequence). The CDR3 is 11 amino acids. With 1 base removed from V and 4 bases from J, the gap between germline ends came to 1 base. Study-level findings and limits: Limitation of the genetic and exposure-history diversity represented came from the few donors.

This clone was counted ten times or more. Its antigen is not known. Other DNA sequences within the sample encode an identical CDR3. Profiled with immunoSEQ multiplex PCR; TCRdb holds only in-frame clones, not every one. The repertoire includes about 1,900,000 clones, about 95% of them detected once, and 1.2% sits in the top ten. V usage is TRBV7-9 and J usage is TRBJ2-5; no reliable D call. The sequence was obtained from a man younger than 35 in good health. The material sequenced was naive CD8+ T cells sorted from blood. The DNA of the CDR3 is TGTGCCAGCAGCTTAGTAGAGACCCAGTACTTC. Its translation is CASSLVETQYF. The full variable domain, completed using reference TRBV7-9 and TRBJ2-5, is DTGVSQNPRHKITKRGQNVTFRCDPISEHNRLYWYRQTLGQGPEFLTYFQNEAQLEKSRLLSDRFSAERPKGSFSTLEIQRTEQGDSAMYLCASSLVETQYFGPGTRLLVL.